The T cell receptor (beta chain) under discussion was sequenced for a study of control samples from healthy donors and cancer patients. The CDR3 loop spans 13 amino acids. V dropped 6 bases and J dropped 4 bases, with 12 bases sitting between them. The protocol was immunoSEQ multiplex PCR, while the TCRdb copy is restricted to in-frame clones and leaves out a portion. The table shows around 93,000 clones, with about 90% occurring only once. The chain joins TRBV6-7 to TRBJ1-2; a possible D gene is TRBD1 (6 bases). TRBV6-7 qualifies as an ORF whose function is uncertain. Specimen: blood. The clonotype was recovered from a man aged 25-45 years in good health. The CDR3 sequence is CASRSDRRYGYTF. In DNA, the CDR3 is TGTGCCAGCAGATCCGACAGGCGCTATGGCTACACCTTC.